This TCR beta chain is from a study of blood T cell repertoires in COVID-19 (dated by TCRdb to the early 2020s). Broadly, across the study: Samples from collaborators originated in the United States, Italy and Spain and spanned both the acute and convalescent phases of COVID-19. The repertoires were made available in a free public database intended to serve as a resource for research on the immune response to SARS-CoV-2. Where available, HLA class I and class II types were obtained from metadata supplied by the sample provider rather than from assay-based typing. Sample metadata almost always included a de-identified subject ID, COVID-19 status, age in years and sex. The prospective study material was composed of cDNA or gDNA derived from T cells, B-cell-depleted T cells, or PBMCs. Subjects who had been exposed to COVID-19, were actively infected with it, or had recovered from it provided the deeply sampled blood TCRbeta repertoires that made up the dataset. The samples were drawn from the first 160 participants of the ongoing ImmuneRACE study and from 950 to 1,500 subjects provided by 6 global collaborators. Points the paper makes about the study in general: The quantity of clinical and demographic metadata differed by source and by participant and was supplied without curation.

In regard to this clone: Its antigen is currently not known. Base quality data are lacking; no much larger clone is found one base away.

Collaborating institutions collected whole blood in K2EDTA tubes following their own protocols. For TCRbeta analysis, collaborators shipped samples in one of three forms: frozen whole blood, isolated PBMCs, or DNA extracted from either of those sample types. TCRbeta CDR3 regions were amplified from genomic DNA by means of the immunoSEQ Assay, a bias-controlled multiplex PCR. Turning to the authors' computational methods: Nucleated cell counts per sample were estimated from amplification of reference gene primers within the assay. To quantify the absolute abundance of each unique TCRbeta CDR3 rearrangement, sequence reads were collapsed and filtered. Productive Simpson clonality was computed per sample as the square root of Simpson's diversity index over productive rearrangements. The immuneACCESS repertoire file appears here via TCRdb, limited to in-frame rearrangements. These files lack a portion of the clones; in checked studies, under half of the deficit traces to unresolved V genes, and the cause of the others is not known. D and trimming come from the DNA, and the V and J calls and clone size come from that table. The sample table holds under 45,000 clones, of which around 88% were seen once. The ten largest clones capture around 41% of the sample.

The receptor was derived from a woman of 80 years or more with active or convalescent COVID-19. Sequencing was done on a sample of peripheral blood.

The nucleotide sequence reads TGTGCCAGCAGTTTTTCATCACTCACTAGCGGGCAAAGTACTAACTACGAGCAGTACTTC. Translation gives CASSFSSLTSGQSTNYEQYF. The V and J segments used are TRBV28 and TRBJ2-7, with 9 bases matching TRBD2. The germline V and J ends show losses of 3 bases and 3 bases respectively, and no gene match explains 21 bases of the junction. Per the germline V gene, MDHEN is the CDR1 and SYDVKM is the CDR2. Taken from cysteine to phenylalanine, the CDR3 has 20 residues. Kept here is only the CDR3 DNA, which spans 60 bases and is read in frame from base 1.